This TCR beta chain was found in a study of blood T cells in healthy people across ages. Turning to this clonotype: A read error may produce the germline difference seen at one junction end.

Then a second PCR, running roughly 7 to 11 cycles, was carried out with a sample-barcoded 5' primer and a J-beta primer mix. Every cDNA molecule carried a tag from a template-switch adaptor bearing 12 random nucleotides. TCRdb processed the 5' RACE reads anew with MiXCR; each CDR3 protein has one entry. The sample contains 450,000 to 650,000 distinct CDR3 sequences, 24% of which appear only once. The length of the CDR3 is 15 residues. The germline V gene has CDR1 DFQATT and CDR2 SNEGSKA (reference sequence). Aged about 6 to 90, donors were systemically healthy Caucasians from Russia. The data were also submitted as part of a second study, on T cells of mothers and their children. That publication notes: Related mother-child pairs showed slightly, non-significantly higher overlap than unrelated pairs.

Sequencing was done on a sample of blood. The rearrangement links TRBV20-1 to TRBJ2-2; 7 bases map to TRBD1. The clonotype originates from a boy between 10 and 17 years old in good health. The CDR3 loop reads CSANDPGQRTGEMFF. The CDR3 nucleotides are TGCAGTGCTAACGATCCGGGACAGAGGACCGGGGAGATGTTTTTT.